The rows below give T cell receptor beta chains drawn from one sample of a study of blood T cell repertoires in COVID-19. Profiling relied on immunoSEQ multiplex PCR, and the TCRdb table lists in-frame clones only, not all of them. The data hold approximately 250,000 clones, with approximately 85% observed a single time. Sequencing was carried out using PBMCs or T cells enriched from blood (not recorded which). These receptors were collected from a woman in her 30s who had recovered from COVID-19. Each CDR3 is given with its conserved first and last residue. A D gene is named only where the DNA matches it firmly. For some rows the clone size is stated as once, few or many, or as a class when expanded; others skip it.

CASSLALQPEAFF	TGTGCCAGCAGCTTAGCGTTACAGCCTGAAGCTTTCTTT	TRBV7-9	TRBJ1-1	once	13	.
CASSPGTGYDPQHF	TGTGCCAGCAGTCCCGGGACAGGGTATGACCCCCAGCATTTT	TRBV25-1	TRBJ1-5	once	14	TRBD1
CASSLLEAHYGYTF	TGTGCCAGCAGTTTACTGGAGGCCCACTATGGCTACACCTTC	TRBV28	TRBJ1-2	once	14	.
CASSIGQGYEQYF	TGTGCCAGCAGTATAGGACAGGGCTACGAGCAGTACTTC	TRBV27	TRBJ2-7	.	13	TRBD1
CASSYRGGPQGYTF	TGTGCCAGCAGTTACCGGGGAGGACCTCAAGGCTACACCTTC	TRBV6-5	TRBJ1-2	.	14	.
CASSPRVTYNQPQHF	TGTGCCAGCAGCCCACGCGTAACTTACAATCAGCCCCAGCATTTT	TRBV3-1/TRBV3-2	TRBJ1-5	.	15	.
CASAKTGTGGYTF	TGTGCCAGCGCTAAGACAGGGACGGGTGGCTACACCTTC	TRBV6-6	TRBJ1-2	.	13	TRBD1
CASQKGLAGLQETQYF	TGTGCCAGCCAAAAAGGGCTAGCGGGACTCCAAGAGACCCAGTACTTC	TRBV27	TRBJ2-5	.	16	TRBD2
CASKSPIPGFIQPQHF	TGTGCCAGTAAGAGCCCGATCCCAGGGTTCATTCAGCCCCAGCATTTT	TRBV19	TRBJ1-5	.	16	.
CASSKGASYEQYF	TGTGCCAGCAGCAAGGGGGCTTCCTACGAGCAGTACTTC	TRBV11-1	TRBJ2-7	.	13	TRBD1
CASSAEGSGVETQYF	TGCGCCAGCAGCGCCGAGGGTAGCGGGGTAGAGACCCAGTACTTC	TRBV5-1	TRBJ2-5	.	15	TRBD2
CAWGPILGMVYF	TGTGCCTGGGGTCCAATACTAGGGATGGTGTACTTC	TRBV30	TRBJ2-7	.	12	.
CASSLTRQGRETQYF	TGTGCCAGCAGCTTAACAAGACAGGGGAGGGAGACCCAGTACTTC	TRBV7-3	TRBJ2-5	.	15	TRBD1
CASSSGTGTGEQYF	TGTGCCAGCAGCTCCGGGACAGGCACAGGCGAGCAGTACTTC	TRBV7-9	TRBJ2-7	.	14	TRBD1
CASSLDGGFSYEQYF	TGCGCCAGCAGCTTGGACGGGGGGTTTTCCTACGAGCAGTACTTC	TRBV5-1	TRBJ2-7	.	15	TRBD2
CASSWSSYEQYF	TGTGCCAGCAGCTGGAGCTCCTACGAGCAGTACTTC	TRBV7-2	TRBJ2-7	.	12	.